The 9 T cell receptor beta chains below were found in one sample sequenced in a study of blood T cells in healthy people across ages. Combining a sample-barcoded 5' primer with a J-beta primer mix, a second PCR ran for roughly 6 to 12 cycles. TCRdb reprocessed the 5' RACE reads via MiXCR and lists one record per CDR3 protein. The sample contains over a million distinct CDR3 sequences, 45% of which appear only once. The sample consisted of blood. These receptors were taken from a woman aged 60-75 years in good health.

The CDR3 region is CASSFIGQAYNEQFF. CDR3 bases: TGTGCCAGCAGTTTTATTGGACAGGCCTACAATGAGCAGTTCTTC. V is TRBV12-3 or TRBV12-4 and J is TRBJ2-1, with 7 bases aligning to TRBD1. The CDR3 covers 15 residues. The trim removed 3 bases at V and 2 bases at J, leaving 4 bases unmatched.

The chain employs TRBV4-1 and TRBJ2-5, with 9 bases aligning to TRBD2. This CDR3 contains 18 residues. Germline-derived CDR1 and CDR2 are MGHRA and YSYEKL. J gave up 4 bases and V 0 bases, and 12 bases lay outside the gene matches. As DNA, the CDR3 is TGCGCCAGCAGCCAAGATATGGCGGGAGGGCCGAAGAGAGAGACCCAGTACTTC. Its protein is CASSQDMAGGPKRETQYF.

This chain joins TRBV7-2 and TRBJ2-3, with 8 nucleotides matching TRBD2. This CDR3 contains 16 residues. Looked up from germline, CDR1 is SGHTA and CDR2 is FQGNSA. J was trimmed by 2 bases and V by 6 bases; bases with no gene match: 10. As DNA, the CDR3 is TGTGCCAGCAGGTTAAAGGTAGCGGGATTCACAGATACGCAGTATTTT. Residues: CASRLKVAGFTDTQYF. Using reference TRBV7-2 and TRBJ2-3 for the parts outside the CDR3, the full variable domain is GAGVSQSPSNKVTEKGKDVELRCDPISGHTALYWYRQSLGQGLEFLIYFQGNSAPDKSGLPSDRFSAERTGGSVSTLTIQRTQQEDSAVYLCASRLKVAGFTDTQYFGPGTRLTVL.

This clonotype has a count of ten or more. The rearrangement uses TRBV6-2 or TRBV6-3 and TRBJ2-7; 7 bases are shared with TRBD1. The junction had 3 bases not matched to a gene; V was cut back by 4 bases and J by 3 bases. The CDR3 sequence is 13 residues long. The germline V gene has CDR1 MNHEY and CDR2 SVGEGT. The CDR3 DNA sequence: TGTGCCAGCAGTTTTGGGACAGACTACGAGCAGTACTTC. Translating gives CASSFGTDYEQYF.

In this sample, this clonotype turned up a few times. This rearrangement joins TRBV27 to TRBJ2-1; 8 bases map to TRBD2. The CDR3 is made up of 16 amino acids. The V segment lost 5 bases and the J segment 3 bases; nucleotides outside the gene matches: 9. The germline V gene encodes CDR1 MNHEY and CDR2 SMNVEV (reference sequence). The CDR3 nucleotides read TGTGCCAGCAGTCCATCACTAGCGGCAATCTACAATGAGCAGTTCTTC. Its translation: CASSPSLAAIYNEQFF.

The CDR3 spells CASSARDGYTF. In DNA form, the CDR3 reads TGTGCCAGCAGCGCCAGGGATGGCTACACCTTC. The chain is built from TRBV9 and TRBJ1-2; D is possibly TRBD1 (5 bases). The CDR3 has 11 residues. V gave up 3 bases and J gave up 6 bases, with 6 bases separating them. Germline V gene lookup returns CDR1 SGDLS and CDR2 YYNGEE. The full variable domain, rest sourced from reference TRBV9 and TRBJ1-2, is DSGVTQTPKHLITATGQRVTLRCSPRSGDLSVYWYQQSLDQGLQFLIQYYNGEERAKGNILERFSAQQFPDLHSELNLSSLELGDSALYFCASSARDGYTFGSGTRLTVV.

Ten or more counts support this clonotype. The chain joins TRBV24-1 to TRBJ1-2; D unclear. Trimming removed 2 bases at V and 2 bases at J, with 11 bases between. The CDR3 is made up of 15 amino acids. Germline values: CDR1 KGHDR, CDR2 SFDVKD. CDR3 in amino acids: CATSDSRGGNYGYTF. Here the CDR3 DNA reads TGTGCCACCAGTGATTCCCGGGGAGGCAACTATGGCTACACCTTC.

V and J are TRBV28 and TRBJ2-7; D ambiguous. Germline-derived CDR1 and CDR2 are MDHEN and SYDVKM. Deletions cut 5 bases from V and 9 bases from J, with 20 bases between. There are 14 residues in the CDR3. CDR3 sequence (DNA): TGTGCCAGCAGTGTCCGGAGCCGAACCTATTGGCAGTACTTC. Protein: CASSVRSRTYWQYF.

In this sample, this clonotype turned up a few times. The gene calls are TRBV20-1 and TRBJ2-7, with 9 bases matching TRBD1. The V segment lost 4 bases and the J segment 4 bases; nucleotides outside the gene matches: 11. Germline V gene sequence: CDR1 DFQATT, CDR2 SNEGSKA (reference sequence). CDR3 length: 15 residues. This chain's CDR3 is CSANPGTGKRYEQYF. The CDR3 DNA reads TGCAGTGCTAATCCCGGGACAGGGAAACGGTACGAGCAGTACTTC.